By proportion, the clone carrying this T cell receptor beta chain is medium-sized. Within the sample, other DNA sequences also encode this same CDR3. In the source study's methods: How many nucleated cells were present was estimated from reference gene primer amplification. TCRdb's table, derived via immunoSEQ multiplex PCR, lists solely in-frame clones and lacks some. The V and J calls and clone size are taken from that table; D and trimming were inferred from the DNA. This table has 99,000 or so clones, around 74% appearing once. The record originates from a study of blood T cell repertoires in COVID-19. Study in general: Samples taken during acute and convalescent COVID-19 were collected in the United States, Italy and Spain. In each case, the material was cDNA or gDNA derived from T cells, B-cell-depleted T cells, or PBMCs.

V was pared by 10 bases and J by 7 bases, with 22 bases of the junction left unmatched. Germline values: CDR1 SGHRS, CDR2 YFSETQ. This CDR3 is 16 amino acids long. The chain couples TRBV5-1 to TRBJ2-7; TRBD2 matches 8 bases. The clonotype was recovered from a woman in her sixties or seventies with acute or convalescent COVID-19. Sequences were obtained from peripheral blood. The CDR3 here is CARLSRWGGRGGEQYF. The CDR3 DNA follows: TGCGCCCGCTTGAGCCGTTGGGGGGGCCGGGGGGGGGAGCAGTACTTC.